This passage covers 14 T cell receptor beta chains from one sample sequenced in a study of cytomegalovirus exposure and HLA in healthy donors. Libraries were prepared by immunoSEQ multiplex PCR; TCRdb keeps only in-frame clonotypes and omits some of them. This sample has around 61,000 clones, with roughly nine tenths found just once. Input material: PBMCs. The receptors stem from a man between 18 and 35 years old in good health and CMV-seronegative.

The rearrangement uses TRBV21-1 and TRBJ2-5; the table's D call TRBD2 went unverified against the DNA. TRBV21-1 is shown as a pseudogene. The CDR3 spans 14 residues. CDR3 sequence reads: CASSGMAEEETQYF. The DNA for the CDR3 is TGTGCCAGCAGCGGAATGGCGGAGGAGGAGACCCAGTACTTC.

Here the CDR3 DNA reads TGTGCCAGTAGTTATGTGGGGGACAGCGATGAGCAGTTCTTC. Translation gives CASSYVGDSDEQFF. The gene calls are TRBV19 and TRBJ2-1; 7 bases are a match to TRBD1. CDR3 length: 14 amino acids. V was pared by 5 bases and J by 8 bases, with 9 bases of the junction left unmatched. CDR1 LNHDA and CDR2 SQIVND come from the germline V gene (reference sequence).

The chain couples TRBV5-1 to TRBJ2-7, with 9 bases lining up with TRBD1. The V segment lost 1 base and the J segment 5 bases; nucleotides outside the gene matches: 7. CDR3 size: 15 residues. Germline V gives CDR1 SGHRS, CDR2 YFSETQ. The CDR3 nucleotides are TGCGCCAGCAGCTTGTCAGGGACAGGGTTTGACGAGCAGTACTTC. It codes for CASSLSGTGFDEQYF.

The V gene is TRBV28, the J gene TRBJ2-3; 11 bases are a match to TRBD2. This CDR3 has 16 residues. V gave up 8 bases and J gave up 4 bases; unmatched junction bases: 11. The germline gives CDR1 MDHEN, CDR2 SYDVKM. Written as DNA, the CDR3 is TGTGCCAGCGGCTCCCTTAGCGGGAGGGCCCCAGATACGCAGTATTTT. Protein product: CASGSLSGRAPDTQYF.

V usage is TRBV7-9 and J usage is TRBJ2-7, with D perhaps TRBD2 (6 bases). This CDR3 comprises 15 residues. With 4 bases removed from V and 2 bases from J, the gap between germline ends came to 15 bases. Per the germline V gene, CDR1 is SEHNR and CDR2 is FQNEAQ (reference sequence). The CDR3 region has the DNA TGTGCCAGCAGCTACCTTGGAGGGCCCACCTACGAGCAGTACTTC. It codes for CASSYLGGPTYEQYF. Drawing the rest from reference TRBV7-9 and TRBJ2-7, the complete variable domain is DTGVSQNPRHKITKRGQNVTFRCDPISEHNRLYWYRQTLGQGPEFLTYFQNEAQLEKSRLLSDRFSAERPKGSFSTLEIQRTEQGDSAMYLCASSYLGGPTYEQYFGPGTRLTVT.

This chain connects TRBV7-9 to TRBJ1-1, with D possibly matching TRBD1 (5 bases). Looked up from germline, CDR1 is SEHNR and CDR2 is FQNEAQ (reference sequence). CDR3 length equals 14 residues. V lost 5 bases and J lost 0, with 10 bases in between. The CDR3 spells CASSLDSVNTEAFF. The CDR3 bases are TGTGCCAGCAGCCTAGACAGTGTGAACACTGAAGCTTTCTTT. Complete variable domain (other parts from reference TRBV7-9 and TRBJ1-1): DTGVSQNPRHKITKRGQNVTFRCDPISEHNRLYWYRQTLGQGPEFLTYFQNEAQLEKSRLLSDRFSAERPKGSFSTLEIQRTEQGDSAMYLCASSLDSVNTEAFFGQGTRLTVV.

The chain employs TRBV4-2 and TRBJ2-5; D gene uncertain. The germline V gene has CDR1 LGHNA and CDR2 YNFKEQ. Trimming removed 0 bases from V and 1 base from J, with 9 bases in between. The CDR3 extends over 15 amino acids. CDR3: CASSQDPRSQETQYF. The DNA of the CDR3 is TGTGCCAGCAGCCAAGATCCCAGGTCCCAAGAGACCCAGTACTTC.

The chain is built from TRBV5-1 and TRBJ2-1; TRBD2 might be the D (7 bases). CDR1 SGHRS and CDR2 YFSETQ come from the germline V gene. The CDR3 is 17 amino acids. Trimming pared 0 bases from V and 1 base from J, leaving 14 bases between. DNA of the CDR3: TGCGCCAGCAGCTTGGTATCGGGGGGCGCGTCCTACAATGAGCAGTTCTTC. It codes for CASSLVSGGASYNEQFF. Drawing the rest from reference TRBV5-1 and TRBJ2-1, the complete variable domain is KAGVTQTPRYLIKTRGQQVTLSCSPISGHRSVSWYQQTPGQGLQFLFEYFSETQRNKGNFPGRFSGRQFSNSRSEMNVSTLELGDSALYLCASSLVSGGASYNEQFFGPGTRLTVL.

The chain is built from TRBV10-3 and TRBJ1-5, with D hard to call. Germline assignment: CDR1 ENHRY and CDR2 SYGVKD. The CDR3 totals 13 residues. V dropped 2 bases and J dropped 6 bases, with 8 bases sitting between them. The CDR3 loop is CAISETQSQPQHF. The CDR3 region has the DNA TGTGCCATCAGTGAGACACAGAGTCAGCCCCAGCATTTT.

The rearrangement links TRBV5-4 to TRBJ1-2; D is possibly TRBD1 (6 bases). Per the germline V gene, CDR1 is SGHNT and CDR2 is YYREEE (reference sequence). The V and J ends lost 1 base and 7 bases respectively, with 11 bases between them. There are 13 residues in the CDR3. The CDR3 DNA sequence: TGTGCCAGCAGCTTGCTTTGGGGGCCTGGCTACACCTTC. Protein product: CASSLLWGPGYTF.

CDR3 coding DNA: TGTGCCAGCATTGAGCGGGTCGGCGAGCAGTACTTC. Its translation: CASIERVGEQYF. The chain carries TRBV2 and TRBJ2-7, with D possibly matching TRBD2 (6 bases). Per germline, CDR1 SNHLY and CDR2 FYNNEI. V lost 7 bases to trimming and J lost 6 bases, with 13 bases between them. CDR3 length: 12 amino acids.

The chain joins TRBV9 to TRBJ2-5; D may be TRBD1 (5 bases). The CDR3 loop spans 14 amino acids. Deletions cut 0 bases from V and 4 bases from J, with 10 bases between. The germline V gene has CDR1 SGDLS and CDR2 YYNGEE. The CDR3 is CASSVGGDRETQYF. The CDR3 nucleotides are TGTGCCAGCAGCGTAGGCGGTGACAGAGAGACCCAGTACTTC. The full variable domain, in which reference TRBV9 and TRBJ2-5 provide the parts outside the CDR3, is DSGVTQTPKHLITATGQRVTLRCSPRSGDLSVYWYQQSLDQGLQFLIQYYNGEERAKGNILERFSAQQFPDLHSELNLSSLELGDSALYFCASSVGGDRETQYFGPGTRLLVL.

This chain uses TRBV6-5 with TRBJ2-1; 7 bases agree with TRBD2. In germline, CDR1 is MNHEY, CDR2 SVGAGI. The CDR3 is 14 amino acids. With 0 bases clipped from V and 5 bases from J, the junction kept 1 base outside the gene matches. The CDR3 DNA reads TGTGCCAGCAGTTACTCCGGGACTAACAATGAGCAGTTCTTC. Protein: CASSYSGTNNEQFF.

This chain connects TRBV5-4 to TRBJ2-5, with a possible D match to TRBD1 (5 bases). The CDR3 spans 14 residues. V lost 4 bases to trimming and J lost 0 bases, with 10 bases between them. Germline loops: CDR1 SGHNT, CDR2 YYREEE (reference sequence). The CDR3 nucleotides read TGTGCCAGCAGCCAGGACACCGACCAAGAGACCCAGTACTTC. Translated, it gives CASSQDTDQETQYF.